This TCR beta chain was sequenced in a study of blood T cells in healthy people across ages. A note on this clonotype: The antigen remains undetermined.

PCR was performed a second time for about 6 to 12 cycles using a sample-barcoded 5' primer and a J-beta primer mix. Every molecule of cDNA carried a tag from a template-switch adaptor with 12 random nucleotides. MiXCR, run by TCRdb on the 5' RACE reads, gives a single entry per CDR3 protein. Among 1.8 million or so distinct CDR3 sequences listed, about two fifths were seen once. Per sample, at least 6 micrograms of total RNA were extracted. CDR3 length equals 14 residues. CDR1 and CDR2 (germline): GTSNPN, SVGIG (reference sequence). With V trimmed by 2 bases and J by 6 bases, 4 bases remained unmatched. Study-level points and caveats: PBMC samples, being unsorted, prevented any conclusive comparison of naive and antigen-experienced cells.

This clonotype was sampled from a human donor in good health. Sequenced material: blood. The chain combines TRBV30 with TRBJ1-5; the match to TRBD1 covers 10 bases. The CDR3 loop reads CAWSPGQGGQPQHF. DNA of the CDR3: TGTGCCTGGAGTCCCGGACAGGGGGGTCAGCCCCAGCATTTT.